A single T cell receptor beta chain is shown here with its context. Its antigen remains unknown. The sample originates from a study of cytomegalovirus exposure and HLA in healthy donors. Findings and limits, study-wide: The authors later found HLA-associated TCR beta chains more clonally expanded than equally common others. Under in vitro conditions, three CMV-associated chains were confirmed as specific for CMV antigens.

Amplification used 60 Vbeta primers and 13 Jbeta primers. The assay was immunoSEQ multiplex PCR, and TCRdb's table has in-frame clones only and misses some. This repertoire includes around 51,000 clones. The TCR comes from a woman aged 40 to 50 in good health and CMV-seronegative. Input material: PBMCs.

CDR3 nucleotides: TGTGCCAGCTCACCACAAGGGACAGGGACCTACGAGCAGTACTTC. Protein sequence: CASSPQGTGTYEQYF. The chain carries TRBV18 and TRBJ2-7, with 9 nucleotides matching TRBD1. Germline CDR1 reads KGHSH; CDR2 reads LQKENI. The CDR3 has 15 residues. Germline trimming cut 1 base from V and 2 bases from J; bases unmatched to any gene: 3.